The clone carrying this TCR beta chain came up many times. Its target is not known. These data are taken from a study of CD8 T cells in ankylosing spondylitis. Quantitative 5'-RACE with molecular barcodes was used to make the TCR beta libraries. TCRdb reprocessed the 5' RACE reads via MiXCR and lists one record per CDR3 protein. The data show around 490,000 distinct CDR3 sequences, over 4% seen once. Study-wide results and caveats: Those disease-linked clones were CD8+; they were also relatively rare in peripheral blood. Reactive arthritis synovial fluid and blood were previously reported to contain some motif variants. It appeared that ankylosing spondylitis blood was characterized by a TCR beta motif of 8 or 9 highly homologous variants.

V lost 3 bases and J lost 5, with 9 bases in between. The CDR3 runs to 13 residues. The germline gives CDR1 SGHRS, CDR2 YFSETQ. The clonotype comes from a male donor with ankylosing spondylitis. The sample consisted of blood, either unsorted or a sorted T cell fraction (not recorded which). The gene calls are TRBV5-1 and TRBJ1-5; no clear D. The CDR3 is CASSYTTDQPQHF. The CDR3 DNA follows: TGCGCCAGCAGCTACACCACGGATCAGCCCCAGCATTTT.